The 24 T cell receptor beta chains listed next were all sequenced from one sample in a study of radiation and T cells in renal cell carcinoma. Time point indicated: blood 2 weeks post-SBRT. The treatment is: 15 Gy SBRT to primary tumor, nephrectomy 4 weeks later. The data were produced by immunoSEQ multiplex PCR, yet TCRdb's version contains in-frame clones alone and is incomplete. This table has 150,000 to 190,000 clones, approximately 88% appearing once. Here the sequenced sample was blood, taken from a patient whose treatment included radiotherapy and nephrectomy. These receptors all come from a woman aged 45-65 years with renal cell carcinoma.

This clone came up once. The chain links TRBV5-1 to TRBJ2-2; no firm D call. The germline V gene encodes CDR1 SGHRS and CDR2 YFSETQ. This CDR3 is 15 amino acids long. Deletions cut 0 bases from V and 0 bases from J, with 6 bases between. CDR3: CASSLGTPNTGELFF. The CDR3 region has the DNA TGCGCCAGCAGCTTGGGAACCCCGAACACCGGGGAGCTGTTTTTT.

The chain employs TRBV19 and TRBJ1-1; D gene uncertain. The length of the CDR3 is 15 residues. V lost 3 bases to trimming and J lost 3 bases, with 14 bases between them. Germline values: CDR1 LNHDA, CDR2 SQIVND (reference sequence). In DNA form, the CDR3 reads TGTGCCAGTAGTATTTCGAGTCCTGGGGACACTGAAGCTTTCTTT. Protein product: CASSISSPGDTEAFF.

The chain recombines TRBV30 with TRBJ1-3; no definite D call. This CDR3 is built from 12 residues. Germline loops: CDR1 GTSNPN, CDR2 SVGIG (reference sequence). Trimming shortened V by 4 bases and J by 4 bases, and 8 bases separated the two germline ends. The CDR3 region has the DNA TGTGCCTGGAAAGGACCGGGAAACACCATATATTTT. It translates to CAWKGPGNTIYF.

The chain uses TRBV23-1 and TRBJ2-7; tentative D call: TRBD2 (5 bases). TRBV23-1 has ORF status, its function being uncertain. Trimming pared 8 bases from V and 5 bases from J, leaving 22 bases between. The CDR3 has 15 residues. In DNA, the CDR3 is TGCGCCAGCCCTCAACCCGGGGTCTCGCCCCACGAGCAGTACTTC. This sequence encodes CASPQPGVSPHEQYF.

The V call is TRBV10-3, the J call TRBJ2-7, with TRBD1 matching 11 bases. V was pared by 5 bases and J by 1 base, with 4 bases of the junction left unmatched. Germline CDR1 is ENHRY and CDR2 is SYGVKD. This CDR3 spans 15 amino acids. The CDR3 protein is CAISLGDRGSYEQYF. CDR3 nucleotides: TGTGCCATCAGTTTGGGGGACAGGGGGTCCTACGAGCAGTACTTC.

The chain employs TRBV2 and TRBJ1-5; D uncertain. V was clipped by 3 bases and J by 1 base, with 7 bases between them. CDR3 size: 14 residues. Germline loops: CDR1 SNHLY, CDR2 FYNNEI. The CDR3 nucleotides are TGTGCCAGCAGTGACGTGGCCAGCAATCAGCCCCAGCATTTT. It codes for CASSDVASNQPQHF.

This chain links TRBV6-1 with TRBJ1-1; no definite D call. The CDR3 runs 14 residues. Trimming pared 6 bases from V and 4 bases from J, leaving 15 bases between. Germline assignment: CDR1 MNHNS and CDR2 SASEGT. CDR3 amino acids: CASSLSRAVTEAFF. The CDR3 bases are TGTGCCAGCAGCCTGAGCCGGGCGGTCACTGAAGCTTTCTTT.

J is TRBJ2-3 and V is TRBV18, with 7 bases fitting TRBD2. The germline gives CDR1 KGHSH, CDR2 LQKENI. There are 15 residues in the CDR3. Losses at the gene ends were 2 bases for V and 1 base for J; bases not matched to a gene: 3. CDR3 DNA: TGTGCCAGCTCACCAATACGGGGGGGCACAGATACGCAGTATTTT. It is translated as CASSPIRGGTDTQYF.

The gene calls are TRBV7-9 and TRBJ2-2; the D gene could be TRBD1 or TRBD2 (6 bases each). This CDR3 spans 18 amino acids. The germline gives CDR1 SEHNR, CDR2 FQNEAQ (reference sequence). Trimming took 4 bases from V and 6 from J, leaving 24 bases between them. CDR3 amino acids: CASSSLGLGGSSPGELFF. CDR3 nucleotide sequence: TGTGCCAGCAGCTCCTTGGGCCTCGGGGGCTCTAGTCCCGGGGAGCTGTTTTTT.

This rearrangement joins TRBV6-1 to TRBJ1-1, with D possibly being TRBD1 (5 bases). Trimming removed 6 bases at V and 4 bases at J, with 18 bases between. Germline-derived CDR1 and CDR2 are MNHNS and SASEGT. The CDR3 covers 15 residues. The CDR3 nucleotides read TGTGCCAGCAGAGCTCAGGAGGTCGGGGGCACTGAAGCTTTCTTT. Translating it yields CASRAQEVGGTEAFF.

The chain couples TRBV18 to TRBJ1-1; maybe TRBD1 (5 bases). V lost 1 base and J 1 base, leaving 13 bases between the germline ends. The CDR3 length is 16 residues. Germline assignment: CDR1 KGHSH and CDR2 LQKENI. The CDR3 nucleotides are TGTGCCAGCTCACCACAAGCTCAGGGTAAGAACACTGAAGCTTTCTTT. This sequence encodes CASSPQAQGKNTEAFF.

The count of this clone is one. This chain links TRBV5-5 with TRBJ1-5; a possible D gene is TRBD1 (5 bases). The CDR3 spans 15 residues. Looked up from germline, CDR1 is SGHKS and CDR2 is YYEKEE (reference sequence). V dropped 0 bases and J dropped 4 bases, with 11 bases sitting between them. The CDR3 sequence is CASSLGPGLNQPQHF. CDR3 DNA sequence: TGTGCCAGCAGCTTGGGTCCAGGGTTAAATCAGCCCCAGCATTTT.

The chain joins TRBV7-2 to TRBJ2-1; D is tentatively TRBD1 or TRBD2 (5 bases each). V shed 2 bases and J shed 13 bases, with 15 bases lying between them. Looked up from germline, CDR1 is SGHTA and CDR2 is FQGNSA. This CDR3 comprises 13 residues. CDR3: CASSLRRDGTQFF. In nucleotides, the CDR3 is TGTGCCAGCAGCTTAAGAAGGGACGGGACCCAGTTCTTC.

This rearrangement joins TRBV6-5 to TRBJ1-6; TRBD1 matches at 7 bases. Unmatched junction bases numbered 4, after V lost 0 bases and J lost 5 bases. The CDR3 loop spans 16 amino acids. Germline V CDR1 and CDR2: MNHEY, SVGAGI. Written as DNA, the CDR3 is TGTGCCAGCAGTTACTCGAGACAGGGTAATAATTCACCCCTCCACTTT. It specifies CASSYSRQGNNSPLHF.

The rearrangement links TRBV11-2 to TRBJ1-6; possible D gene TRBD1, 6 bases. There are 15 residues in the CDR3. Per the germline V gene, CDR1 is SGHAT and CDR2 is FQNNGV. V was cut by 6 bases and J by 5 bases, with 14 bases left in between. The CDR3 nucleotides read TGTGCCAGCAGTTTACATACAGGGCATAATTCACCCCTCCACTTT. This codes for CASSLHTGHNSPLHF.

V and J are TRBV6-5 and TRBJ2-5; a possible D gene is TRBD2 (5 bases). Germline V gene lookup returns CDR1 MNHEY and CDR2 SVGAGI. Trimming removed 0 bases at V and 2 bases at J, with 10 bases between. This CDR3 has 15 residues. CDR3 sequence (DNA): TGTGCCAGCAGTTACTCTTCCGGCGGGCAAGAGACCCAGTACTTC. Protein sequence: CASSYSSGGQETQYF.

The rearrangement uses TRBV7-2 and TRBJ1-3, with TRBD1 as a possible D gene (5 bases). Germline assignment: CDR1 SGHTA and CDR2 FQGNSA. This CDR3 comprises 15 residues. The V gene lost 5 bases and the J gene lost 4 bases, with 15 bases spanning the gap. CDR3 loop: CASSGAGLSGNTIYF. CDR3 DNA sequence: TGTGCCAGCAGCGGAGCAGGGCTTTCCGGAAACACCATATATTTT.

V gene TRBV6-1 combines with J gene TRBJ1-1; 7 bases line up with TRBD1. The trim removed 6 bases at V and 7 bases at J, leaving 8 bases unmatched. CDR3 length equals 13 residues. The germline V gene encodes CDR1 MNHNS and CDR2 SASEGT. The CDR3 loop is CASSPGQRSEAFF. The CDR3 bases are TGTGCCAGCAGCCCGGGACAGCGGAGTGAAGCTTTCTTT.

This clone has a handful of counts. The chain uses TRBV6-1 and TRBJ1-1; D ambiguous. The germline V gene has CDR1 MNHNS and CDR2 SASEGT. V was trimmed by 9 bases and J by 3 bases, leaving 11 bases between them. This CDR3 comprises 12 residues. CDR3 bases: TGTGCCAGAGCACGTCCGGACACTGAAGCTTTCTTT. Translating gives CARARPDTEAFF.

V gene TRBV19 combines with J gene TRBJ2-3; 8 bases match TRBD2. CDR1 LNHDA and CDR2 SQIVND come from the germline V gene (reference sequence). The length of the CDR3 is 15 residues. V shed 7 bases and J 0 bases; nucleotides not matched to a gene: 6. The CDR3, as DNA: TGTGCCAGTATGCGGGGGGTTCCTAGCACAGATACGCAGTATTTT. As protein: CASMRGVPSTDTQYF.

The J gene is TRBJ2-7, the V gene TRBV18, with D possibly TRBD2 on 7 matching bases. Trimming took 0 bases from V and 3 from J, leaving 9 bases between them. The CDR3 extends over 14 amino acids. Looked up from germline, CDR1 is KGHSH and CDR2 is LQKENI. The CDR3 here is CASSPPGGRYEQYF. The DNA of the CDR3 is TGTGCCAGCTCACCACCGGGGGGGCGCTACGAGCAGTACTTC.

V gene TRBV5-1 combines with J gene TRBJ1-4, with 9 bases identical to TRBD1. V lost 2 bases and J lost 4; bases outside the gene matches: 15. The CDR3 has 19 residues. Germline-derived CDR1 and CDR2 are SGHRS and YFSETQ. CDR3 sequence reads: CASSLQGARGVSSNEKLFF. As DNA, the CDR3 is TGCGCCAGCAGCTTACAGGGGGCGCGAGGTGTTTCTAGTAATGAAAAACTGTTTTTT.

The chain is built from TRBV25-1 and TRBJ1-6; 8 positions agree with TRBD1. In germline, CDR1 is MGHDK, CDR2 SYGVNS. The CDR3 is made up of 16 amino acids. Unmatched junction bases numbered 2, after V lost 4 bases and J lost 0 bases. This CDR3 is CASSATGGSYNSPLHF. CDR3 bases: TGTGCCAGCAGTGCCACAGGGGGCTCCTATAATTCACCCCTCCACTTT.

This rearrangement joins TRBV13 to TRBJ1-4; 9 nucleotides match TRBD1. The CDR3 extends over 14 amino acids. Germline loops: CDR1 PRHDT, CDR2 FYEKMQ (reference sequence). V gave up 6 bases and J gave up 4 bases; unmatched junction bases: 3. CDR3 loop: CASRQGASNEKLFF. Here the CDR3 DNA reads TGTGCCAGCAGACAGGGGGCCAGTAATGAAAAACTGTTTTTT.